This T cell receptor beta chain emerged from a study of spatial heterogeneity in lung cancer (dated by TCRdb to 2018 to 2020). As for the study more broadly: Donors were 72 patients with early-stage, untreated non-small cell lung cancer from the lung TRACERx cohort. Follow-up PBMC samples were sequenced whenever the samples were available, and the median time to follow-up was about 22 months after resection. Beta-chain transcripts were consistently detected in greater numbers than alpha-chain transcripts, which likely reflected higher beta-chain transcript abundance. In the raw uncorrected reads, each unique combination of TCR and UMI appeared on average more than ten times. The study quantitatively compared TCR alpha and beta repertoires across multiple tumor regions, matched nontumor lung and blood in non-small cell lung cancer. Nonsynonymous mutation counts, determined by whole-exome sequencing of tumor tissue, were related to features of the TCR repertoire. Both alpha and beta chains were TCR-sequenced in samples taken at surgery, namely 220 tumor regions, approximately 66 matched nontumor lung samples and over 55 PBMC samples.

Receptors were amplified or captured by 5' RACE. This sample was sequenced with a NextSeq 500. To allow correction of PCR and sequencing errors, the TCR library protocol tagged every TCR cDNA molecule with a unique molecular identifier. Regarding the original processing steps: TCR identification, UMI-based error correction and CDR3 extraction were all carried out with Decombinator tools. Expanded TCRs were defined as those above a frequency of 2 per 1,000, corresponding to the top 1% of the tumor frequency distribution. Renyi diversity was computed with the R vegan package after each repertoire had been subsampled 100 times to 5,000 TCRs. CDR3 similarity networks were built from amino acid triplet string-kernel similarity, with CDR3s being connected when pairwise similarity was above 0.82. The public reads were run again by TCRdb, first through fastp at Q25 and then through MiXCR, and only productive beta chains were kept. Here each entry gathers all rows of one CDR3 protein and keeps the most common genes and DNA. V and J calls and clone size were set by TCRdb, not the authors. Here the sample has around 10,000 distinct CDR3 sequences; roughly 20% occur a single time. The ten biggest clones cover about 48% of the sample.

About this clonotype itself: Which antigen it targets is not known. At one end, the junction sequence differs from germline, possibly due to a read error.

According to the germline V gene, CDR1 reads SGHRS and CDR2 reads YFSETQ. From its cysteine to its phenylalanine, the CDR3 spans 14 amino acids. Only CDR3 DNA remains: 42 bases, in frame from the first base. The investigation overall reported the following: Only around 15 patients were included in the comparisons of baseline and follow-up blood repertoires. Ubiquitous expanded tumor TCRs were detected in blood more often at tumor resection than at routine follow-up. Confirming at a functional level the hypothesis that regional TCRs recognize regional mutations was considered to require additional single-cell paired TCR alpha and beta sequencing.

Taken with the paper, the label for time point translates to: blood at routine non-recurrence follow-up after resection. Whole RNA extracted from tumor and nontumor lung tissue, or from cryopreserved PBMC samples, was used for TCR sequencing without cell sorting. Only patients for whom sufficient RNA was available from at least two tumor regions were selected for TCR sequencing. Sequences were derived from PBMCs, sampled at follow-up. This sequence uses TRBV5-1 and TRBJ2-3, with TRBD2 tentatively as D gene (5 bases match). The receptor's source is a male donor with early-stage non-small cell lung cancer. The nucleotide sequence reads TGCGCCAGCAGCTTGGCGGCTAGCACAGATACACAGTATTTT. Its translation is CASSLAASTDTQYF.